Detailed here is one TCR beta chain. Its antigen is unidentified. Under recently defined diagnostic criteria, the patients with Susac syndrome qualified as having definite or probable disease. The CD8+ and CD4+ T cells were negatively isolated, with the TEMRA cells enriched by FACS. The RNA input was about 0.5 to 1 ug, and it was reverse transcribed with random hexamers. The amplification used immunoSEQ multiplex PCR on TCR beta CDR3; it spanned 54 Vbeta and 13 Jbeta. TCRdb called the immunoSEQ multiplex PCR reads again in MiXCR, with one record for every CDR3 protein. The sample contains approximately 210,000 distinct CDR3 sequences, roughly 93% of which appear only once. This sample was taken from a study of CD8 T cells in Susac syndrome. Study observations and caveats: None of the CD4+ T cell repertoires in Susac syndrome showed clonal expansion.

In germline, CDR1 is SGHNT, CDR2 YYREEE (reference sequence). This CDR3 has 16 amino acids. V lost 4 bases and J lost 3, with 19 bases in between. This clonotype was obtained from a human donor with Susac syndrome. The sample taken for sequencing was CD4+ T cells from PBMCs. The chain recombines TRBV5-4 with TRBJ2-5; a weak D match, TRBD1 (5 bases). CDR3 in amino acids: CASSPARQGSKETQYF. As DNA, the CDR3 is TGTGCCAGCAGCCCCGCGCGTCAGGGTTCGAAAGAGACCCAGTACTTC.